This entry lists 8 T cell receptor beta chains sequenced from one sample in a study of T cells after posttransplantation cyclophosphamide. Profiled with immunoSEQ multiplex PCR; TCRdb holds only in-frame clones, not every one. This sample includes 40,000 to 45,000 clones with no singletons; its ten biggest clones take up 2% to 3%. Sequencing was performed on PBMCs. These TCRs come from a man in his forties in good health, CMV-negative, and a related stem cell transplant donor.

This clone was detected many times. This chain joins TRBV6-4 and TRBJ2-3; no definite D call. There are 15 residues in the CDR3. Germline CDR1 and CDR2: MRHNA and SNTAGT. Trimming pared 4 bases from V and 0 bases from J, leaving 11 bases between. CDR3 in amino acids: CASSVARSSTDTQYF. The CDR3 nucleotides read TGTGCCAGCAGTGTTGCGCGCTCTAGCACAGATACGCAGTATTTT.

The genes are TRBV25-1 and TRBJ1-1, with D unclear. Trimming pared 0 bases from V and 1 base from J, leaving 18 bases between. The CDR3 length is 18 residues. CDR1 and CDR2 (germline): MGHDK, SYGVNS. The CDR3 nucleotides are TGTGCCAGCAGTGAATACTTCATGAGGGCGGTAGGGAACACTGAAGCTTTCTTT. Amino acid sequence: CASSEYFMRAVGNTEAFF. Combining the CDR3 with reference TRBV25-1 and TRBJ1-1 gives the whole variable domain EADIYQTPRYLVIGTGKKITLECSQTMGHDKMYWYQQDPGMELHLIHYSYGVNSTEKGDLSSESTVSRIRTEHFPLTLESARPSHTSQYLCASSEYFMRAVGNTEAFFGQGTRLTVV.

This clone was picked up many times. The chain joins TRBV25-1 to TRBJ1-1; D call uncertain. The CDR3 totals 13 residues. Per the germline V gene, CDR1 is MGHDK and CDR2 is SYGVNS. V was cut by 7 bases and J by 5 bases, with 14 bases left in between. CDR3 sequence: CASTMSVWTEAFF. DNA for the CDR3: TGTGCCAGCACCATGTCGGTATGGACTGAAGCTTTCTTT.

This clone came up many times. CDR3: CASSLQRDNEQFF. The DNA of the CDR3 is TGTGCCAGCAGCTTGCAGAGGGACAATGAGCAGTTCTTC. The rearrangement uses TRBV7-2 and TRBJ2-1; D perhaps matches TRBD2 (5 bases). This CDR3 is 13 amino acids long. Trimming took off 3 bases at V and 5 bases at J, with 8 bases between the two ends. Germline CDR1 SGHTA, CDR2 FQGNSA.

In its sample, this clone was seen many times. The rearrangement joins TRBV5-1 to TRBJ2-2; D perhaps matches TRBD2 (6 bases). Trimming shortened V by 4 bases and J by 3 bases, and 10 bases separated the two germline ends. There are 14 residues in the CDR3. Looked up from germline, CDR1 is SGHRS and CDR2 is YFSETQ. This CDR3 is CASSGGIDTGELFF. The CDR3 DNA sequence: TGCGCCAGCAGCGGCGGGATCGACACCGGGGAGCTGTTTTTT.

This clone was counted at least ten times. V usage is TRBV6-5 and J usage is TRBJ2-2; the D gene is possibly TRBD1 (6 bases). The CDR3 runs 15 residues. The V and J ends lost 0 bases and 6 bases respectively, with 11 bases between them. Germline lookup yields CDR1 MNHEY and CDR2 SVGAGI. CDR3 DNA sequence: TGTGCCAGCAGTTACTCCCAACAGGGATCCGGGGAGCTGTTTTTT. This gives the protein CASSYSQQGSGELFF.

This clone appeared a few times. The rearrangement uses TRBV7-8 and TRBJ2-2; TRBD2 aligns across 8 bases. The CDR3 has 14 residues. Germline V gives CDR1 SGHVS, CDR2 FQNEAQ. With 4 bases clipped from V and 5 bases from J, the junction kept 3 bases outside the gene matches. CDR3 sequence (DNA): TGTGCCAGCAGCTCGGTAGCGGGAACCGGGGAGCTGTTTTTT. Translated: CASSSVAGTGELFF.

In its sample, this clone was seen many times. A read error may account for a junction end that differs from germline. The gene calls are TRBV7-7 and TRBJ2-2; possible D gene TRBD2, 5 bases. The germline V gene has CDR1 SSHAT and CDR2 FNYEAQ (reference sequence). This CDR3 has 14 residues. This CDR3 reads CASSLVRATGELFF. Here the CDR3 DNA reads TGTGCTAGCAGCTTAGTGCGGGCCACCGGGGAGCTGTTTTTT.